These 7 T cell receptor beta chains originate from one sample sequenced in a study of beta chain features in type 1 diabetes. The entirety of the isolated RNA underwent reverse transcription, so expressed TCRB transcripts were sequenced. TCRdb keeps only in-frame clones here, not all; method: immunoSEQ multiplex PCR. This table has 300,000 to 400,000 clones, around 8% appearing once. The sequencing input was central memory CD4+ T cells from blood. The receptors come from a woman between 18 and 30 years old in good health.

This chain links TRBV28 with TRBJ2-5, with a possible D match to TRBD2 (7 bases). V lost 6 bases, J lost 2 bases, and 13 bases lay in between. The CDR3 runs 14 residues. CDR1 MDHEN and CDR2 SYDVKM come from the germline V gene. The CDR3 is CASSTGGLQETQYF. The CDR3 DNA sequence: TGTGCCAGCAGCACGGGGGGCCTTCAAGAGACCCAGTACTTC.

This clone was detected only a few times. The chain carries TRBV7-2 and TRBJ1-2; D is ambiguous. The length of the CDR3 is 14 residues. Trimming removed 3 bases from V and 3 bases from J, with 11 bases in between. Germline loops: CDR1 SGHTA, CDR2 FQGNSA. The CDR3 DNA is TGTGCCAGCAGCTTGTCGGGTCCAGACTATGGCTACACCTTC. The encoded protein is CASSLSGPDYGYTF.

This chain uses TRBV10-3 with TRBJ1-4; maybe TRBD1 (6 bases). The CDR3 runs 15 residues. The germline V gene has CDR1 ENHRY and CDR2 SYGVKD. The V gene lost 3 bases and the J gene lost 7 bases, with 15 bases spanning the gap. The CDR3 here is CAISDSKGGGEKLFF. CDR3 in DNA: TGTGCCATCAGTGATAGCAAGGGGGGTGGTGAAAAACTGTTTTTT.

CDR3 DNA: TGTGCCAGCTCTCATGGACAGAGCAATCAGCCCCAGCATTTT. This sequence encodes CASSHGQSNQPQHF. The V gene is TRBV18, the J gene TRBJ1-5; D perhaps matches TRBD1 (6 bases). The V end lost 6 bases, the J end lost 1 base, and 10 bases lay between the germline ends. CDR1 is KGHSH, CDR2 LQKENI, per germline. This CDR3 spans 14 amino acids.

This clone was detected only a few times. The rearrangement joins TRBV6-4 to TRBJ2-5; D call uncertain. The last part of the DNA fits TRBJ2-7 better; the J call may be wrong. Germline values: CDR1 MRHNA, CDR2 SNTAGT. There are 12 residues in the CDR3. The CDR3 spells CASSDSTYEQYF. CDR3 nucleotide sequence: TGTGCCAGCAGTGACTCAACCTACGAGCAGTACTTC.

The gene calls are TRBV27 and TRBJ2-6; 8 bases align to TRBD1. The CDR3 consists of 17 residues. The ends lost 5 bases at V and 1 base at J; junction bases unmatched: 7. The germline gives CDR1 MNHEY, CDR2 SMNVEV (reference sequence). The CDR3 spells CASSHRGSLSGANVLTF. Written as DNA, the CDR3 is TGTGCCAGCAGTCACAGGGGGAGTTTGTCTGGGGCCAACGTCCTGACTTTC.

The chain uses TRBV29-1 and TRBJ2-1; 9 nucleotides line up with TRBD1. From germline, CDR1 is SQVTM and CDR2 ANQGSEA. J gave up 4 bases and V 6 bases, and 10 bases lay outside the gene matches. The CDR3 extends over 15 amino acids. CDR3 amino acids: CSVLTGGLPYNEQFF. The CDR3 nucleotides read TGCAGCGTGTTGACAGGGGGGCTACCTTACAATGAGCAGTTCTTC.